These 10 T cell receptor beta chains came from one sample sequenced in a study of graft-versus-host responses after intestinal transplantation. Only in-frame clones appear in the TCRdb table, and some are missing; sequencing was by immunoSEQ multiplex PCR. Of roughly 50,000 clones detected, about 89% appear once; the ten largest clones hold approximately 5.5%. The material was PBMCs, obtained roughly 680 days after intestinal transplant. The receptors derive from a human patient who received an intestinal transplant, so some T cells may come from the graft donor.

In this sample, this clone turned up once. Written as DNA, the CDR3 is TGTGCCAGTAGCATCTCAGTCTTTCGGACAGGAAGATATAGCAATCAGCCCCAGCATTTT. Its protein product is CASSISVFRTGRYSNQPQHF. This chain links TRBV19 with TRBJ1-5, with 7 bases aligning to TRBD1. This CDR3 contains 20 residues. The V gene's germline CDR1 is LNHDA and CDR2 SQIVND (reference sequence). With 6 bases clipped from V and 0 bases from J, the junction kept 20 bases outside the gene matches.

This chain links TRBV27 with TRBJ1-1; 10 nucleotides align to TRBD1. This CDR3 has 15 amino acids. Germline V gene sequence: CDR1 MNHEY, CDR2 SMNVEV (reference sequence). V shed 2 bases and J 7 bases; nucleotides not matched to a gene: 7. CDR3 nucleotides: TGTGCCAGCAGTTTAAGACAGGGGGCTATAGGTGAAGCTTTCTTT. It codes for CASSLRQGAIGEAFF.

This clone has only one observation. The chain joins TRBV19 to TRBJ1-4, with D hard to call. Germline V gene lookup returns CDR1 LNHDA and CDR2 SQIVND (reference sequence). Trimming stripped 4 bases from V and 8 bases from J, with 8 bases between. The CDR3 consists of 12 residues. The CDR3 DNA reads TGTGCCAGTAGTACTACACGGGAAAAACTGTTTTTT. This gives the protein CASSTTREKLFF.

The V call is TRBV4-2, the J call TRBJ2-7; D is unresolved. Between the trimmed V and J ends, which lost 0 bases and 2 bases, there was a span of 11 bases. This CDR3 has 15 residues. Looked up from germline, CDR1 is LGHNA and CDR2 is YNFKEQ. The CDR3 nucleotides read TGTGCCAGCAGCCAAGATCTCCCTGCTCCCTACGAGCAGTACTTC. Amino acid sequence: CASSQDLPAPYEQYF.

The chain employs TRBV5-4 and TRBJ2-2, with D perhaps TRBD2 (5 bases). The V and J ends lost 3 bases and 6 bases respectively, with 6 bases between them. The CDR3 spans 12 residues. Germline CDR1 and CDR2: SGHNT and YYREEE (reference sequence). CDR3 DNA sequence: TGTGCCAGCAGCTCGGAGGCCGGGGAGCTGTTTTTT. Its translation: CASSSEAGELFF.

The chain employs TRBV18 and TRBJ2-2, with 12 bases that match TRBD2. The germline V gene encodes CDR1 KGHSH and CDR2 LQKENI. With 1 base clipped from V and 2 bases from J, the junction kept 11 bases outside the gene matches. CDR3 length: 20 amino acids. The CDR3 DNA is TGTGCCAGCTCACCACGTATCCTAGCGGGGGGGCCTCAAAACACCGGGGAGCTGTTTTTT. Translation: CASSPRILAGGPQNTGELFF.

This clone was counted a single time. V gene TRBV29-1 combines with J gene TRBJ1-2, with D perhaps matching TRBD1 (6 bases). The ends were cut back, 6 bases at V and 3 bases at J, with 23 bases in the middle. This CDR3 region has 16 residues. Germline-derived CDR1 and CDR2 are SQVTM and ANQGSEA. The CDR3 is CSVDQGFPWSDYGYTF. The CDR3 coding sequence is TGCAGCGTCGACCAGGGGTTCCCTTGGTCTGACTATGGCTACACCTTC.

This clone was seen only once. The chain's CDR3 is CASSRDRLNIQYF. Here the CDR3 DNA reads TGTGCCAGCAGCCGCGACAGGTTAAACATTCAGTACTTC. The chain couples TRBV27 to TRBJ2-4; a possible D gene is TRBD1 (6 bases). The germline V gene has CDR1 MNHEY and CDR2 SMNVEV (reference sequence). The CDR3 is 13 residues long. V was clipped by 6 bases and J by 6 bases, with 12 bases between them.

V is TRBV11-2 and J is TRBJ2-1; 7 nucleotides match TRBD2. CDR3 length equals 17 residues. Germline CDR1 and CDR2: SGHAT and FQNNGV. V was pared by 8 bases and J by 0 bases, with 13 bases of the junction left unmatched. The DNA of the CDR3 is TGTGCCAGCCTCCGGGACTACTCCGTCAGCTCCTACAATGAGCAGTTCTTC. Its protein product is CASLRDYSVSSYNEQFF.

The chain uses TRBV10-3 and TRBJ2-1, with 10 bases lining up with TRBD1. Germline V gene sequence: CDR1 ENHRY, CDR2 SYGVKD. Germline trimming cut 6 bases from V and 4 bases from J; bases unmatched to any gene: 3. The CDR3 consists of 14 residues. The CDR3 DNA follows: TGTGCCATCAGGCCGGGACAGGGGTACAATGAGCAGTTCTTC. Translating it yields CAIRPGQGYNEQFF.